This T cell receptor (beta chain) was identified in a study of cytomegalovirus exposure and HLA in healthy donors. About the research overall: The 666 first-cohort repertoires shared a platform with the approximately 120 validation repertoires, as reported in a later analysis. Study conclusions and caveats: Three CMV-associated chains were confirmed in vitro to be specific for CMV antigens. In a later analysis, first-cohort TCR clusters were found to tend to co-occur in the 120 or so validation repertoires. The investigators catalogued under 200 TCR beta chains as cytomegalovirus-associated.

CDR3 length: 15 amino acids. Per the germline V gene, CDR1 is SQVTM and CDR2 is ANQGSEA. V lost 6 bases and J lost 1, with 18 bases in between. The protocol was immunoSEQ multiplex PCR, while the TCRdb copy is restricted to in-frame clones and leaves out a portion. The sample lists 180,000 or so clones, about 89% occurring once. A note on this clone: The antigen remains unidentified. The identical CDR3 is also encoded by other nucleotide sequences in the sample.

The receptor comes from a man in his thirties or forties in good health and CMV-seropositive. The chain links TRBV29-1 to TRBJ1-2; D is possibly TRBD1 (5 bases). The sample taken for sequencing was PBMCs. CDR3 loop: CSVPGGGRGNYGYTF. As DNA, the CDR3 is TGCAGCGTGCCCGGGGGGGGTCGGGGTAACTATGGCTACACCTTC.